This T cell receptor beta chain derives from a study of neurological immune-mediated disorders. Germline assignment: CDR1 KGHSH and CDR2 LQKENI. V shed 1 base and J shed 2 bases, with 6 bases lying between them. The CDR3 has 14 residues. TCRdb reprocessed the 5' RACE reads via MiXCR and lists one record per CDR3 protein. There are about 38,000 distinct CDR3 sequences in the sample; more than 4.5% occur only once, and about 10% lies in the top ten. At least ten counts were recorded for this clonotype. Sequenced: CD4+ T cells from blood. The V gene is TRBV18, the J gene TRBJ1-3; no firm D call. This clonotype was obtained from a man aged 18 to 35 in good health. The CDR3 loop reads CASSPQSTGNTIYF. The CDR3 coding sequence is TGTGCCAGCTCACCACAGTCAACTGGAAACACCATATATTTT.